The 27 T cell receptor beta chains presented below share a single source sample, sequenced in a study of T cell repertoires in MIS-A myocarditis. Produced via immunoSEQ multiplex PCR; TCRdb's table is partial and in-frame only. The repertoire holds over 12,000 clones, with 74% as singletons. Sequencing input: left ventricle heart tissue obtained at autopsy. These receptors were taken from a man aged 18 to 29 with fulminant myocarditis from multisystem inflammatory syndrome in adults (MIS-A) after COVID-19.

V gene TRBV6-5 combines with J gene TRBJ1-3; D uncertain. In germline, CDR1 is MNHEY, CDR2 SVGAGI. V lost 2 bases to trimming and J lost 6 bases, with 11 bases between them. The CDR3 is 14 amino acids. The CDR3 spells CASSYVGGSNTIYF. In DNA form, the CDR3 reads TGTGCCAGCAGTTACGTCGGAGGGTCAAACACCATATATTTT.

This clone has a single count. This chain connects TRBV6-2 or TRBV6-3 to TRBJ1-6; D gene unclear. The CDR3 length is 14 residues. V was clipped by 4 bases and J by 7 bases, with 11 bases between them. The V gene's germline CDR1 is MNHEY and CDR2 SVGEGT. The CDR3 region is CASSLPGVNSPLHF. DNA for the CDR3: TGTGCCAGCAGTTTACCGGGAGTCAATTCACCCCTCCACTTT.

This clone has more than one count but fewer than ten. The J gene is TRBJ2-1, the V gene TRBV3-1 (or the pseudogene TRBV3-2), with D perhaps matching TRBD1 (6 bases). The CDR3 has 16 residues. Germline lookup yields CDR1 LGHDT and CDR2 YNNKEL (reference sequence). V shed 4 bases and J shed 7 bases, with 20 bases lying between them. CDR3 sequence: CASSLPGQGKRNEQFF. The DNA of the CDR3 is TGTGCCAGCAGCCTCCCTGGGCAGGGGAAGAGGAATGAGCAGTTCTTC.

The CDR3 loop reads CASSLGGVGPDTQYF. Here the CDR3 DNA reads TGTGCCAGCAGCTTAGGGGGGGTCGGACCAGATACGCAGTATTTT. The V gene is TRBV11-2, the J gene TRBJ2-3; D might be TRBD2 (6 bases). The CDR3 is 15 amino acids. Trimming removed 1 base at V and 4 bases at J, with 12 bases between. Looked up from germline, CDR1 is SGHAT and CDR2 is FQNNGV.

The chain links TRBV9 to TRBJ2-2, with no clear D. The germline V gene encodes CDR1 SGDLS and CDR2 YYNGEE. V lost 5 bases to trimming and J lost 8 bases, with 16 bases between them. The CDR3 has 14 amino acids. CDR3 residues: CASSSSGPAGELFF. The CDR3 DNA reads TGTGCCAGCAGTTCCTCCGGGCCGGCGGGGGAGCTGTTTTTT.

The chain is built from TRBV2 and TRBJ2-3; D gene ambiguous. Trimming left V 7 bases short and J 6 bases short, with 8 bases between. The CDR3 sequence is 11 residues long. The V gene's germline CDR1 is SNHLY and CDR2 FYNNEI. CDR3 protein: CASNIWDTQYF. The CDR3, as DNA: TGTGCCAGCAACATTTGGGATACGCAGTATTTT.

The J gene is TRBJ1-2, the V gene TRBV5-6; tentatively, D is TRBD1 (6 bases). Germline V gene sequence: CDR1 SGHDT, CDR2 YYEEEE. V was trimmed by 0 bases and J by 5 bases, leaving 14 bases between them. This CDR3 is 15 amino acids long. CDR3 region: CASSLGTANSYGYTF. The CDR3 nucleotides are TGTGCCAGCAGCTTGGGGACAGCCAACTCATATGGCTACACCTTC.

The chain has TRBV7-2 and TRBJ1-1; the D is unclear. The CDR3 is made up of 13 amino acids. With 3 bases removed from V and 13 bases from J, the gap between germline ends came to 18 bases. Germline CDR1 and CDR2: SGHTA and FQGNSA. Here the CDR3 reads CASSLDGPFGLFF. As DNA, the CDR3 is TGTGCCAGCAGCTTGGACGGACCCTTCGGGCTTTTCTTT. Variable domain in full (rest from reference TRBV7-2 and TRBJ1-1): GAGVSQSPSNKVTEKGKDVELRCDPISGHTALYWYRQSLGQGLEFLIYFQGNSAPDKSGLPSDRFSAERTGGSVSTLTIQRTQQEDSAVYLCASSLDGPFGLFFGQGTRLTVV.

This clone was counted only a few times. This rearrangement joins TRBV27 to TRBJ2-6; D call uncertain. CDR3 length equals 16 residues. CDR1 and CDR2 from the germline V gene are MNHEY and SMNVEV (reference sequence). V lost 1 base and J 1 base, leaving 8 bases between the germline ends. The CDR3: CASSLFWSSGANVLTF. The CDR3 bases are TGTGCCAGCAGTTTATTTTGGTCGTCTGGGGCCAACGTCCTGACTTTC.

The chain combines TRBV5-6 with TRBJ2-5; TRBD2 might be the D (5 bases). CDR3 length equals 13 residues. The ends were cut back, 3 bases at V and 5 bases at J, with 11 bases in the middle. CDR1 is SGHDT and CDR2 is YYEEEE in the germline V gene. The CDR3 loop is CASSSGIWETQYF. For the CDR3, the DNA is TGTGCCAGCAGCTCGGGGATTTGGGAGACCCAGTACTTC.

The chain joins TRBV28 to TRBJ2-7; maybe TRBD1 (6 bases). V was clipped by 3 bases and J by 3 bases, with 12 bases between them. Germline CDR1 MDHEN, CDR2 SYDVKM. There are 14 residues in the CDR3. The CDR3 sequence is CASSFGVGGYEQYF. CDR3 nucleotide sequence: TGTGCCAGCAGTTTCGGGGTAGGGGGCTACGAGCAGTACTTC.

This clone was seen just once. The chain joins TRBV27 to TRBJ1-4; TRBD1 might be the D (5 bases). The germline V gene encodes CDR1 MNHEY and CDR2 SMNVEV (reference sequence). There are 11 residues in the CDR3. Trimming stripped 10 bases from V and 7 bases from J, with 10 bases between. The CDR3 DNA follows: TGTGCCACTGGGGACGGTGAAAAACTGTTTTTT. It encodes CATGDGEKLFF.

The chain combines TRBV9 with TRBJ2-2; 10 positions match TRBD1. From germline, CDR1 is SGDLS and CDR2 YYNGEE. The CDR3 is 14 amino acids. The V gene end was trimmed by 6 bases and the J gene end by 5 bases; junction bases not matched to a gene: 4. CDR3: CASTLGQGTGELFF. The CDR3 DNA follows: TGTGCCAGCACTCTGGGACAGGGGACCGGGGAGCTGTTTTTT. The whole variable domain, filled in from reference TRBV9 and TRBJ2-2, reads DSGVTQTPKHLITATGQRVTLRCSPRSGDLSVYWYQQSLDQGLQFLIQYYNGEERAKGNILERFSAQQFPDLHSELNLSSLELGDSALYFCASTLGQGTGELFFGEGSRLTVL.

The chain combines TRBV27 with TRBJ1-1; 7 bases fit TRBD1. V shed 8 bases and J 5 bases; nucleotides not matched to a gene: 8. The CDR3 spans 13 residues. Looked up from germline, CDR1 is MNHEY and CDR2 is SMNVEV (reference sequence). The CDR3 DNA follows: TGTGCCAGCGGGAGACAGGGAAGAACTGAAGCTTTCTTT. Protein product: CASGRQGRTEAFF.

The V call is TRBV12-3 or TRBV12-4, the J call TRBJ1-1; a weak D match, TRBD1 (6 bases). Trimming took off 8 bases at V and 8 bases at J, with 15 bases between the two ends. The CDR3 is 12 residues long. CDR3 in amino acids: CASGSGQLEAFF. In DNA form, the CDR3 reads TGTGCCAGCGGATCCGGACAGTTAGAAGCTTTCTTT.

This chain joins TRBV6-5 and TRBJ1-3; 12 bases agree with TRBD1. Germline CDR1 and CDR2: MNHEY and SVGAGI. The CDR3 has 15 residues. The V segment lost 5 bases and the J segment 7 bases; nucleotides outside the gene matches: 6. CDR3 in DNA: TGTGCCAGCAGTAGCTCCGGGACAGGGGGCAACACCATATATTTT. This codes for CASSSSGTGGNTIYF.

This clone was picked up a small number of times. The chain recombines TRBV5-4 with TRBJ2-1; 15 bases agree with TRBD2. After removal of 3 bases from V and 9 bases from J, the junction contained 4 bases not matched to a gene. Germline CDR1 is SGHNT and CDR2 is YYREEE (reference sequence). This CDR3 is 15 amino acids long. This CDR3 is CASSSGLAGGLEQFF. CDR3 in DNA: TGTGCCAGCAGCTCGGGACTAGCGGGAGGCCTTGAGCAGTTCTTC.

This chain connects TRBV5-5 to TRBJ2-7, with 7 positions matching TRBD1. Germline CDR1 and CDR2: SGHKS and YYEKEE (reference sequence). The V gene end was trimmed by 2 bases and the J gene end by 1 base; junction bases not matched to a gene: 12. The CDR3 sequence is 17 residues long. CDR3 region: CASSFSPRRDRSYEQYF. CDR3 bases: TGTGCCAGCAGCTTCTCCCCGCGTAGGGACAGATCCTACGAGCAGTACTTC.

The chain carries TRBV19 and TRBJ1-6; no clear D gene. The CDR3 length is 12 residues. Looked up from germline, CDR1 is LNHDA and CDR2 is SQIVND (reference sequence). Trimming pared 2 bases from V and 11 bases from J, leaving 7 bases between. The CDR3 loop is CASSIKGAPLHF. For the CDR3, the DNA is TGTGCCAGTAGTATAAAGGGTGCACCCCTCCACTTT. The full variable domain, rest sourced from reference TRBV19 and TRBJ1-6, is DGGITQSPKYLFRKEGQNVTLSCEQNLNHDAMYWYRQDPGQGLRLIYYSQIVNDFQKGDIAEGYSVSREKKESFPLTVTSAQKNPTAFYLCASSIKGAPLHFGNGTRLTVT.

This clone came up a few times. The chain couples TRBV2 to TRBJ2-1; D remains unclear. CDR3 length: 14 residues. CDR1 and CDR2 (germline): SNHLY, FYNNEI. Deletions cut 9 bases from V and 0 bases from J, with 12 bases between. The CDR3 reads CARALTSSYNEQFF. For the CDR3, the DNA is TGTGCCAGAGCGTTGACGAGCTCCTACAATGAGCAGTTCTTC.

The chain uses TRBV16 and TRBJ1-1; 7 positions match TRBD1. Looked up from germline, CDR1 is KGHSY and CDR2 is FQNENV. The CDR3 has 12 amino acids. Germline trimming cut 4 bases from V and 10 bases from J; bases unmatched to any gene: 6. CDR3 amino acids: CASSPGGGRAFF. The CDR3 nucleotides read TGTGCCAGCAGCCCAGGGGGGGGACGAGCTTTCTTT.

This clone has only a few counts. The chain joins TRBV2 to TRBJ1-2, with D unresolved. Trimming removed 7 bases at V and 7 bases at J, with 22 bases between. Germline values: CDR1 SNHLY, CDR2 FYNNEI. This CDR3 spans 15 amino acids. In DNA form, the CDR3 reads TGTGCCAGCACCCTAAGGTCGTTATCTATGGGTGGCTACACCTTC. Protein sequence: CASTLRSLSMGGYTF. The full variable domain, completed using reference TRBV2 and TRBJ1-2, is EPEVTQTPSHQVTQMGQEVILRCVPISNHLYFYWYRQILGQKVEFLVSFYNNEISEKSEIFDDQFSVERPDGSNFTLKIRSTKLEDSAMYFCASTLRSLSMGGYTFGSGTRLTVV.

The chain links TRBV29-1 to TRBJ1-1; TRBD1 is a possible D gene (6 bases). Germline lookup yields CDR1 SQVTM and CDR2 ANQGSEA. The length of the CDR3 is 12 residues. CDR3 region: CTIAPWDIEAFF. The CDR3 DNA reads TGCACCATCGCTCCCTGGGACATTGAAGCTTTCTTT.

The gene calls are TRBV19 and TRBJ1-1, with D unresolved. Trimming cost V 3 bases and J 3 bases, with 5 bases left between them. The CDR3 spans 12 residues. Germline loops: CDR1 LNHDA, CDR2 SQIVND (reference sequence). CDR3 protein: CASSIPHTEAFF. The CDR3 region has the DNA TGTGCCAGTAGTATCCCCCACACTGAAGCTTTCTTT.

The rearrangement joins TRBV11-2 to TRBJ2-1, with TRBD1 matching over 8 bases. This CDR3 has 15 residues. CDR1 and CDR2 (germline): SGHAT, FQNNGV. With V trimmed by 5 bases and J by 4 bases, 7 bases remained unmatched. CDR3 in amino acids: CASSGYQGAYNEQFF. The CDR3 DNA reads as TGTGCCAGCAGCGGGTACCAGGGGGCATACAATGAGCAGTTCTTC.

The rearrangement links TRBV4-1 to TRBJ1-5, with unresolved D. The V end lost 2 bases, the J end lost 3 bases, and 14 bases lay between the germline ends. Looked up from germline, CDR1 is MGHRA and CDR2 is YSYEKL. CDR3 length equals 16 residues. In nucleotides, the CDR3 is TGCGCCAGCAGCCAACCTCGTGCAGATTACAATCAGCCCCAGCATTTT. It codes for CASSQPRADYNQPQHF.

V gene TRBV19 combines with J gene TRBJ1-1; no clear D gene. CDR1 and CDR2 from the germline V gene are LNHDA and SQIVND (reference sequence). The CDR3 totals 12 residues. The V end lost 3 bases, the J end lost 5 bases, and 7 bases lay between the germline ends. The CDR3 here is CASSIAQTEAFF. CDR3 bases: TGTGCCAGTAGTATTGCGCAGACTGAAGCTTTCTTT.